This T cell receptor beta chain was sequenced for a study of cytomegalovirus exposure and HLA in healthy donors. Study-wide context: A later analysis reported the 90 to 150 validation repertoires used the same platform as the 550 to 700 first-cohort repertoires.

Clones were sequenced by immunoSEQ multiplex PCR, and TCRdb holds only the in-frame ones, with some missing. The sample has 150,000 to 200,000 clones, around nine tenths seen once. Concerning this clone itself: The antigen remains undetermined.

The donors formed part of the approximately 110-subject validation cohort, distinct from the approximately 670-subject first cohort. Study-level findings and limits: In the roughly 120 validation repertoires, a later analysis found that first-cohort TCR clusters tended to co-occur. The study put around 180 TCR beta chains on its list as cytomegalovirus-associated.

This CDR3 is 16 amino acids long. In germline, CDR1 is SGDLS, CDR2 YYNGEE. Trimming at V came to 2 bases and at J to 2 bases, leaving 5 bases not matched to a gene. The chain recombines TRBV9 with TRBJ2-1, with 9 bases identical to TRBD2. The material sequenced was PBMCs. The sequence was obtained from a young woman in good health and CMV-seronegative. The CDR3 sequence: CASSVVPSGAYNEQFF. The CDR3, as DNA: TGTGCCAGCAGCGTGGTGCCTAGCGGGGCCTACAATGAGCAGTTCTTC.